This TCR beta chain was captured by sequencing in a study of low-dose radiotherapy and immunotherapy resistance in tumors. Study background: Each fraction for Cohort 1 was 0.5 Gy, given every 2 weeks, and the total came to 6.5 Gy.

Germline V lookup: CDR1 SGHAT, CDR2 FQNNGV. V was cut by 1 base and J by 3 bases, with 10 bases left in between. The CDR3 loop spans 16 amino acids. Specified time point: after trial treatment. Treatment in this sample: LDRT plus nivolumab, ipilimumab, low-dose cyclophosphamide and aspirin (RACIN trial). Donors, who were enrolled in a single-arm phase I dose-escalation trial, received nivolumab, ipilimumab, aspirin, low-dose cyclophosphamide and low-dose radiotherapy. Each patient who was eligible had an advanced solid tumor with no tumor-infiltrating lymphocytes. TRAV- and TRBV-specific primers primed first-strand cDNA, covering alpha and beta chains. Amplification of TCRs used a constant-region primer and V-primer adapter for roughly 18 PCR cycles. After the mRNA was isolated, it was amplified using in vitro transcription. TCRdb re-derived calls from the reads in MiXCR, one entry per CDR3 protein. The profile covers 85,000 to 95,000 distinct CDR3 sequences, with roughly 19% appearing a single time and over 10% taken by the ten largest.

This clonotype was seen many times. V is TRBV11-2 and J is TRBJ1-6, with D uncertain. The clonotype originates from a female donor with ovarian cancer. Sequenced material: PBMCs, taken after low-dose radiotherapy plus immunotherapy. CDR3 sequence: CASSLGGSLYNSPLHF. The DNA for the CDR3 is TGTGCCAGCAGCTTAGGAGGCAGCCTCTATAATTCACCCCTCCACTTT.